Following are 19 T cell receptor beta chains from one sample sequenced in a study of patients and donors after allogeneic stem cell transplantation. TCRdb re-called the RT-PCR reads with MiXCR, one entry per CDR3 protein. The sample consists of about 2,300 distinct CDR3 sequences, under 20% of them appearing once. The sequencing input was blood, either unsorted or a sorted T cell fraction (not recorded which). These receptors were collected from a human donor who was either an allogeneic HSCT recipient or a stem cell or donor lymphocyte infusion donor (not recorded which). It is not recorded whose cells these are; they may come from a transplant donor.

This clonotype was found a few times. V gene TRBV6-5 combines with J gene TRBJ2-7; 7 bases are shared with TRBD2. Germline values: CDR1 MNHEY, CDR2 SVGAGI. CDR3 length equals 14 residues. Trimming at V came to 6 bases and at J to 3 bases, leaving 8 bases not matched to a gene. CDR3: CASRKDGGIYEQYF. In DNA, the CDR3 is TGTGCCAGCAGGAAGGACGGGGGGATCTACGAGCAGTACTTC.

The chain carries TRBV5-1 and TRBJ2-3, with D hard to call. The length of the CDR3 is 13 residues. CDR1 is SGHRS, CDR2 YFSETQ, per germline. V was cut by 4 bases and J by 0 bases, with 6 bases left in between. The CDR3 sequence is CASSVDSTDTQYF. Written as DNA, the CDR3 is TGCGCCAGCAGCGTCGACAGCACAGATACGCAGTATTTT. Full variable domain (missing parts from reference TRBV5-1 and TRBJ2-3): KAGVTQTPRYLIKTRGQQVTLSCSPISGHRSVSWYQQTPGQGLQFLFEYFSETQRNKGNFPGRFSGRQFSNSRSEMNVSTLELGDSALYLCASSVDSTDTQYFGPGTRLTVL.

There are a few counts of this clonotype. CDR3 sequence (DNA): TGTGCCAGCAGACAGAGCACAGATACGCAGTATTTT. This translates into CASRQSTDTQYF. This rearrangement joins TRBV27 to TRBJ2-3, with D unclear. Germline loops: CDR1 MNHEY, CDR2 SMNVEV (reference sequence). V dropped 6 bases and J dropped 0 bases, with 4 bases sitting between them. The CDR3 is made up of 12 amino acids.

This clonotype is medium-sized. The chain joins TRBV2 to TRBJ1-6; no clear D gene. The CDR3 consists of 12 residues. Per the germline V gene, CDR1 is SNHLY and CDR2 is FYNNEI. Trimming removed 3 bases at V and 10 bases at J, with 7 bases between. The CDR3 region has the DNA TGTGCCAGCAGTGAGGGGAACTCACCCCTCCACTTT. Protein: CASSEGNSPLHF.

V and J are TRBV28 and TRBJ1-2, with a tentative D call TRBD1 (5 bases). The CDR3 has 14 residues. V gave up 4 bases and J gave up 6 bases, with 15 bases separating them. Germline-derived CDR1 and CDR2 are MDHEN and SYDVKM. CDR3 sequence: CASSSPGRAHGYTF. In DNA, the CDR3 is TGTGCCAGCAGTTCCCCGGGCAGGGCCCATGGCTACACCTTC.

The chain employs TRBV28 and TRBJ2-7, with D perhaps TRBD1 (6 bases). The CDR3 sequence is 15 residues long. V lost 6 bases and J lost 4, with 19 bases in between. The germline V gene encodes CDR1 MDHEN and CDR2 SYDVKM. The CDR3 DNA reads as TGTGCCAGCAGCCGTACCTGGGACACTCGATACGAGCAGTACTTC. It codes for CASSRTWDTRYEQYF.

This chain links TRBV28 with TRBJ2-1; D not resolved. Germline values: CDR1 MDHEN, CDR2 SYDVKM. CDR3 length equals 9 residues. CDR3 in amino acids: CANGNEQFF. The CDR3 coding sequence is TGTGCTAATGGGAATGAGCAGTTCTTC.

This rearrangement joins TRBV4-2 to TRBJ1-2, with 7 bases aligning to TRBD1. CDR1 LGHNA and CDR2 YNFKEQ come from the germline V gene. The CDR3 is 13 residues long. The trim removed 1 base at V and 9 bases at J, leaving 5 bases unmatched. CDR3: CASSQGQGRSYTF. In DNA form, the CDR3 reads TGTGCCAGCAGCCAAGGACAGGGAAGAAGCTACACCTTC.

CDR3 loop: CASSPGSPGGYTF. The CDR3 DNA reads TGTGCCAGCAGCCCTGGATCCCCAGGGGGCTACACCTTC. The gene calls are TRBV11-1 and TRBJ1-2, with D tentatively TRBD1 (5 bases). The CDR3 totals 13 residues. Trimming removed 5 bases at V and 8 bases at J, with 15 bases between. The V gene's germline CDR1 is SGHAT and CDR2 FQDESV (reference sequence).

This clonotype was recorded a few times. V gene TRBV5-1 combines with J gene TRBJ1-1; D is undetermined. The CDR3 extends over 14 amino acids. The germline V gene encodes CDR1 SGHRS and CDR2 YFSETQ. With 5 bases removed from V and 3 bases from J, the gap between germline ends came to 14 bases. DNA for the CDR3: TGCGCCAGCAGTAGGAACAGCGGGGACACTGAAGCTTTCTTT. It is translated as CASSRNSGDTEAFF.

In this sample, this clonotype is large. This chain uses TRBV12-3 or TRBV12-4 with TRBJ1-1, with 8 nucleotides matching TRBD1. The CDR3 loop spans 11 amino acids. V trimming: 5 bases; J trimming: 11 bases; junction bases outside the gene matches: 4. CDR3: CASSLQGEAFF. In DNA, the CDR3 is TGTGCCAGCAGTCTACAGGGGGAGGCTTTCTTT.

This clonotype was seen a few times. This CDR3 is CASSEEVGDTQYF. Written as DNA, the CDR3 is TGTGCCAGCAGTGAAGAGGTAGGAGATACGCAGTATTTT. The chain employs TRBV2 and TRBJ2-3; D is uncertain. The CDR3 contains 13 residues. Germline V gene lookup returns CDR1 SNHLY and CDR2 FYNNEI. Trimming removed 1 base from V and 5 bases from J, with 7 bases in between. Drawing the rest from reference TRBV2 and TRBJ2-3, the complete variable domain is EPEVTQTPSHQVTQMGQEVILRCVPISNHLYFYWYRQILGQKVEFLVSFYNNEISEKSEIFDDQFSVERPDGSNFTLKIRSTKLEDSAMYFCASSEEVGDTQYFGPGTRLTVL.

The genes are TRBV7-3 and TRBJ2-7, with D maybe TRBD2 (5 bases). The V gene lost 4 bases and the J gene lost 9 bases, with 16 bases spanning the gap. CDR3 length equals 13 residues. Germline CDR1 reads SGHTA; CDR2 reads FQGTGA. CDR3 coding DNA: TGTGCCAGCAGCTCCAACATCGGACTGCGGCAGTACTTC. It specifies CASSSNIGLRQYF.

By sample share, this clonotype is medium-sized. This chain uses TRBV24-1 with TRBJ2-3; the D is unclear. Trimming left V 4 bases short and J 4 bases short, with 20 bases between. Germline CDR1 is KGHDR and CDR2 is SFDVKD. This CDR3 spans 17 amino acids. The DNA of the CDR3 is TGTGCCACCAGTGACCCCTTTGGGCTCGATGATGCAGATACGCAGTATTTT. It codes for CATSDPFGLDDADTQYF.

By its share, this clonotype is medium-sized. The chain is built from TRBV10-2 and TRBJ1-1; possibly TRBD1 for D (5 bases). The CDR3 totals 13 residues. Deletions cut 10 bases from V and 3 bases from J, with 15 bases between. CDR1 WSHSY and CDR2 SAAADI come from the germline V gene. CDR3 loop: CATSPPGDTEAFF. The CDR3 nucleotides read TGCGCCACCTCCCCCCCGGGGGACACTGAAGCTTTCTTT.

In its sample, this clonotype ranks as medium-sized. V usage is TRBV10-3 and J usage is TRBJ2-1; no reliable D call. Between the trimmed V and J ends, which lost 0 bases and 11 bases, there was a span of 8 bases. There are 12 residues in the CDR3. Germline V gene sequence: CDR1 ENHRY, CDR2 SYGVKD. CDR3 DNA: TGTGCCATCAGTGAGTCGATAGGACAGCAGTTCTTC. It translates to CAISESIGQQFF.

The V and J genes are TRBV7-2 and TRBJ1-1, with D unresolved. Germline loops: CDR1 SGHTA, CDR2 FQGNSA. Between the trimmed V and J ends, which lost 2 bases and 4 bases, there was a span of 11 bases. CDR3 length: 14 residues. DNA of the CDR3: TGTGCCAGCAGCTTATTGGGAATGGGCACTGAAGCTTTCTTT. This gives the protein CASSLLGMGTEAFF.

The CDR3 DNA reads as TGTGCCAGCAGCTTTCACTCCGAGCAGTACTTC. This sequence encodes CASSFHSEQYF. The chain is built from TRBV7-9 and TRBJ2-7; unclear D gene. CDR1 SEHNR and CDR2 FQNEAQ come from the germline V gene (reference sequence). V was shortened by 3 bases and J by 6 bases, with 6 bases between the two germline ends. The CDR3 contains 11 residues.

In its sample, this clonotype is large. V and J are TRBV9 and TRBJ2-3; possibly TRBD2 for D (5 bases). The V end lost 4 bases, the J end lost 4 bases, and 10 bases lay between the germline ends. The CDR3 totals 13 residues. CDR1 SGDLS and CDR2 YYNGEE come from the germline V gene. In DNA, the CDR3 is TGTGCCAGCAGCCAAGGGAGTGCAGATACGCAGTATTTT. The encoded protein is CASSQGSADTQYF.